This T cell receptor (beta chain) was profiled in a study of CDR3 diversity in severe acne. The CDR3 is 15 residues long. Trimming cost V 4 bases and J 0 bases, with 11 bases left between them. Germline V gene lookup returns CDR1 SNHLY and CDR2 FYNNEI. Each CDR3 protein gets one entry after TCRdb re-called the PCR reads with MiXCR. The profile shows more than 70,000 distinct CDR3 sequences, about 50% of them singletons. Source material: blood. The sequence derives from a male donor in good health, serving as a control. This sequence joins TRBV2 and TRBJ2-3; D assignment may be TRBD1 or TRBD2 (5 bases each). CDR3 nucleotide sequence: TGTGCCAGCAGTGTGGGGACGGCAAGCACAGATACGCAGTATTTT. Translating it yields CASSVGTASTDTQYF.